The 20 T cell receptor beta chains in this list originate from one sample, sequenced in a study of blood T cell repertoires in COVID-19. Some clones are missing from TCRdb's copy, which holds only in-frame ones; the method was immunoSEQ multiplex PCR. This table holds some 400,000 clones, around 89% found once. Sequences were obtained from PBMCs or T cells enriched from blood (not recorded which). The receptor source for this set is a man aged 25-45 years who had recovered from COVID-19.

V usage is TRBV27 and J usage is TRBJ2-7; 10 bases line up with TRBD2. In germline, CDR1 is MNHEY, CDR2 SMNVEV (reference sequence). The length of the CDR3 is 17 residues. The trim removed 6 bases at V and 7 bases at J, leaving 18 bases unmatched. The CDR3 DNA sequence: TGTGCCAGCAGCCTCGGGGCTAGCGGGAGTTTCGTGCTGGAGCAGTACTTC. Translating it yields CASSLGASGSFVLEQYF.

The chain couples TRBV12-3 or TRBV12-4 to TRBJ2-7, with D maybe TRBD1 (6 bases). The CDR3 is made up of 11 amino acids. V shed 6 bases and J shed 7 bases, with 10 bases lying between them. The CDR3: CASSIRGEQYF. CDR3 nucleotide sequence: TGTGCCAGCAGCATCAGGGGTGAGCAGTACTTC.

The chain couples TRBV3-1 (or the pseudogene TRBV3-2) to TRBJ1-2; D unresolved. The CDR3 has 15 residues. Deletions cut 4 bases from V and 3 bases from J, with 15 bases between. Germline CDR1 is LGHDT and CDR2 is YNNKEL (reference sequence). CDR3 coding DNA: TGTGCCAGCAGCCCCACCCTCTCGGGGTACTATGGCTACACCTTC. It yields the protein CASSPTLSGYYGYTF.

The rearrangement links TRBV9 to TRBJ2-5; tentative D call: TRBD2 (5 bases). The V end was cut by 4 bases, the J end by 2 bases, with 9 bases between. This CDR3 has 13 residues. The germline V gene encodes CDR1 SGDLS and CDR2 YYNGEE. CDR3 in amino acids: CASSPSRQETQYF. DNA of the CDR3: TGTGCCAGCAGCCCTAGCCGACAAGAGACCCAGTACTTC. Filled out from reference TRBV9 and TRBJ2-5, the complete variable domain reads DSGVTQTPKHLITATGQRVTLRCSPRSGDLSVYWYQQSLDQGLQFLIQYYNGEERAKGNILERFSAQQFPDLHSELNLSSLELGDSALYFCASSPSRQETQYFGPGTRLLVL.

The chain employs TRBV11-2 and TRBJ2-1, with TRBD2 matching over 9 bases. The CDR3 has 14 residues. Trimming took 3 bases from V and 6 from J; bases not matched to a gene: 3. The V gene's germline CDR1 is SGHAT and CDR2 FQNNGV. For the CDR3, the DNA is TGTGCCAGCAGCTTGGCTAGCGGGACCAATGAGCAGTTCTTC. Translating it yields CASSLASGTNEQFF.

The chain joins TRBV28 to TRBJ1-2; 7 positions agree with TRBD1. J lost 8 bases, V lost 5 bases, and 8 bases had no gene match. The CDR3 spans 13 residues. Per germline, CDR1 MDHEN and CDR2 SYDVKM. The CDR3 bases are TGTGCCAGCAGTCCGGACAGGATGACGGGCTACACCTTC. This encodes CASSPDRMTGYTF.

The rearrangement joins TRBV11-2 to TRBJ2-3, with 7 bases fitting TRBD2. From germline, CDR1 is SGHAT and CDR2 FQNNGV. The V and J ends lost 1 base and 2 bases, in that order; junction bases with no gene match: 12. This CDR3 has 18 residues. The CDR3 sequence is CASSLGLIAGTDTDTQYF. In DNA, the CDR3 is TGTGCCAGCAGCTTAGGTTTAATAGCGGGTACGGACACAGATACGCAGTATTTT.

The genes are TRBV4-2 and TRBJ2-3; weak D call: TRBD2 (6 bases). The CDR3 runs 15 residues. Trimming took off 3 bases at V and 5 bases at J, with 15 bases between the two ends. Germline V lookup: CDR1 LGHNA, CDR2 YNFKEQ. The CDR3 bases are TGTGCCAGCAGCCAGGCGGTGAGGAGGGGAGATACGCAGTATTTT. This encodes CASSQAVRRGDTQYF.

The chain combines TRBV7-2 with TRBJ2-7, with D possibly matching TRBD2 (6 bases). The CDR3 spans 15 residues. The germline V gene has CDR1 SGHTA and CDR2 FQGNSA. Trimming removed 1 base at V and 3 bases at J, with 13 bases between. The CDR3 spells CASSLVDGSRYEQYF. DNA of the CDR3: TGTGCCAGCAGCTTAGTCGACGGGAGTCGCTACGAGCAGTACTTC. The entire variable domain, with the rest obtained from reference TRBV7-2 and TRBJ2-7, is as follows: GAGVSQSPSNKVTEKGKDVELRCDPISGHTALYWYRQSLGQGLEFLIYFQGNSAPDKSGLPSDRFSAERTGGSVSTLTIQRTQQEDSAVYLCASSLVDGSRYEQYFGPGTRLTVT.

CDR3 amino acids: CATLRQGGLHEAFF. The CDR3 DNA is TGTGCCACCCTCCGACAGGGCGGCCTCCATGAAGCTTTCTTT. The rearrangement links TRBV10-3 to TRBJ1-1, with 7 bases aligning to TRBD1. The CDR3 consists of 14 residues. Germline V gene data show CDR1 as ENHRY and CDR2 as SYGVKD. V lost 10 bases, J lost 7 bases, and 15 bases stayed unmatched.

The V call is TRBV30, the J call TRBJ2-3; D possibly corresponds to TRBD1 (5 bases). The V end was cut by 8 bases, the J end by 3 bases, with 12 bases between. Per the germline V gene, CDR1 is GTSNPN and CDR2 is SVGIG (reference sequence). The CDR3 is 12 residues long. The CDR3 reads CAGRASTDTQYF. DNA of the CDR3: TGTGCCGGCAGGGCGAGTACAGATACGCAGTATTTT.

The chain uses TRBV16 and TRBJ2-7; 7 bases are a match to TRBD2. The germline V gene encodes CDR1 KGHSY and CDR2 FQNENV. This CDR3 has 14 residues. J lost 2 bases, V lost 2 bases, and 3 bases had no gene match. The CDR3 region is CASSQSGTTYEQYF. CDR3 in DNA: TGTGCCAGCAGCCAAAGCGGGACCACCTACGAGCAGTACTTC. Full variable domain (rest looked up from reference TRBV16 and TRBJ2-7): GEEVAQTPKHLVRGEGQKAKLYCAPIKGHSYVFWYQQVLKNEFKFLISFQNENVFDETGMPKERFSAKCLPNSPCSLEIQATKLEDSAVYFCASSQSGTTYEQYFGPGTRLTVT.

This chain uses TRBV2 with TRBJ1-3; no firm D call. The CDR3 has 13 amino acids. Trimming removed 4 bases from V and 1 base from J, with 5 bases in between. Germline V gene data show CDR1 as SNHLY and CDR2 as FYNNEI. The CDR3 sequence: CASSVQSGNTIYF. CDR3 nucleotide sequence: TGTGCCAGCAGTGTTCAGTCTGGAAACACCATATATTTT.

There are a few counts of this clone. J is TRBJ2-2 and V is TRBV9; TRBD1 aligns across 10 bases. Germline CDR1 is SGDLS and CDR2 is YYNGEE. Losses at the gene ends were 1 base for V and 3 bases for J; bases not matched to a gene: 9. This CDR3 region has 18 residues. CDR3 residues: CASSVRPGTGDDTGELFF. The CDR3 DNA follows: TGTGCCAGCAGCGTACGCCCAGGGACAGGGGACGACACCGGGGAGCTGTTTTTT.

This clone occurred once. This rearrangement joins TRBV5-1 to TRBJ2-1; TRBD1 aligns across 9 bases. The CDR3 runs to 15 residues. Per the germline V gene, CDR1 is SGHRS and CDR2 is YFSETQ. With 6 bases clipped from V and 6 bases from J, the junction kept 10 bases outside the gene matches. DNA of the CDR3: TGCGCCAGCAACATTATTCCGGGACAGGGCAATGAGCAGTTCTTC. The encoded protein is CASNIIPGQGNEQFF.

The CDR3 coding sequence is TGTGCCAGCAGCATCGACCGAGACAGCTATTTGAACACTGAAGCTTTCTTT. This sequence encodes CASSIDRDSYLNTEAFF. The V call is TRBV7-6, the J call TRBJ1-1; tentative D call: TRBD1 (5 bases). The CDR3 consists of 17 residues. Per the germline V gene, CDR1 is SGHVS and CDR2 is FNYEAQ. V lost 5 bases and J lost 0, with 19 bases in between. The full variable domain, completed using reference TRBV7-6 and TRBJ1-1, is GAGVSQSPRYKVTKRGQDVALRCDPISGHVSLYWYRQALGQGPEFLTYFNYEAQQDKSGLPNDRFSAERPEGSISTLTIQRTEQRDSAMYRCASSIDRDSYLNTEAFFGQGTRLTVV.

The gene calls are TRBV2 and TRBJ1-5; a weak D match, TRBD1 (6 bases). Germline V lookup: CDR1 SNHLY, CDR2 FYNNEI. The CDR3 contains 13 residues. V lost 7 bases and J lost 6, with 13 bases in between. The CDR3 loop is CASTLQGSQPQHF. The DNA of the CDR3 is TGTGCCAGCACCCTTCAGGGGTCTCAGCCCCAGCATTTT.

The chain links TRBV24-1 to TRBJ2-3, with D tentatively TRBD1 (6 bases). V lost 4 bases, J lost 6 bases, and 13 bases lay in between. Germline V gene lookup returns CDR1 KGHDR and CDR2 SFDVKD. The CDR3 extends over 14 amino acids. The chain's CDR3 is CATSDPHRGDTQYF. In DNA, the CDR3 is TGTGCCACCAGTGACCCCCATAGGGGGGATACGCAGTATTTT.

This clone has only one observation. The chain combines TRBV6-4 with TRBJ2-2; D is undetermined. The CDR3 contains 16 residues. CDR1 is MRHNA and CDR2 is SNTAGT in the germline V gene. With 6 bases removed from V and 2 bases from J, the gap between germline ends came to 16 bases. Written as DNA, the CDR3 is TGTGCCAGCAGAGAAGGTCCTGCGACAAACACCGGGGAGCTGTTTTTT. Translation: CASREGPATNTGELFF.

V usage is TRBV2 and J usage is TRBJ2-7, with D perhaps TRBD1 (6 bases). This CDR3 is 13 amino acids long. V lost 6 bases to trimming and J lost 3 bases, with 12 bases between them. In germline, CDR1 is SNHLY, CDR2 FYNNEI. The CDR3 loop is CASSEQGLYEQYF. For the CDR3, the DNA is TGTGCCAGCAGCGAACAGGGCCTCTACGAGCAGTACTTC.